The 9 T cell receptor beta chains listed next were all sequenced from one sample in a study of blood T cell repertoires in COVID-19. The repertoire was sequenced with immunoSEQ multiplex PCR; TCRdb's copy has only in-frame clones and lacks some. In the table there are some 250,000 clones, around 90% of which are singletons. The material sequenced was peripheral blood. These receptors originate from a woman in her thirties or forties who had recovered from COVID-19.

This clone was counted a single time. The J gene is TRBJ1-5, the V gene TRBV18, with 9 bases identical to TRBD1. The CDR3 length is 15 residues. V lost 5 bases, J lost 3 bases, and 5 bases stayed unmatched. Germline V gives CDR1 KGHSH, CDR2 LQKENI. The CDR3, as DNA: TGTGCCAGCTCAGCCACAGGGGGCTACAATCAGCCCCAGCATTTT. Its protein product is CASSATGGYNQPQHF.

The chain has TRBV6-1 and TRBJ1-5; D call uncertain. Germline lookup yields CDR1 MNHNS and CDR2 SASEGT. The length of the CDR3 is 15 residues. V lost 1 base and J 0 bases, leaving 7 bases between the germline ends. In nucleotides, the CDR3 is TGTGCCAGCAGTGAAGGGCCTTATAGCAATCAGCCCCAGCATTTT. It translates to CASSEGPYSNQPQHF.

The rearrangement uses TRBV9 and TRBJ2-2; 14 bases fit TRBD2. The CDR3 covers 17 residues. Trimming cost V 3 bases and J 6 bases; bases outside gene matches: 7. CDR1 is SGDLS and CDR2 is YYNGEE in the germline V gene. As DNA, the CDR3 is TGTGCCAGCAGCGCGGGACTAGCGGGAGAAGTGGCCGGGGAGCTGTTTTTT. Translating it yields CASSAGLAGEVAGELFF.

This clone was seen once. The rearrangement joins TRBV3-1 (or the pseudogene TRBV3-2) to TRBJ2-3; 8 bases line up with TRBD2. Germline CDR1 reads LGHDT; CDR2 reads YNNKEL (reference sequence). This CDR3 comprises 13 residues. V lost 2 bases to trimming and J lost 8 bases; unmatched junction nucleotides: 3. CDR3 sequence: CASSQRGGSTQYF. The CDR3 DNA is TGTGCCAGCAGCCAACGGGGGGGGAGTACGCAGTATTTT.

As for this clone: Additional DNA sequences in this sample encode the identical CDR3. The V and J genes are TRBV6-5 and TRBJ2-5, with D tentatively TRBD2 (5 bases). V was shortened by 0 bases and J by 5 bases, with 10 bases between the two germline ends. The CDR3 has 14 amino acids. Germline V gene sequence: CDR1 MNHEY, CDR2 SVGAGI. The CDR3 region has the DNA TGTGCCAGCAGTTACTCGAGTGGCGGGGAGACCCAGTACTTC. This gives the protein CASSYSSGGETQYF.

This clone was seen once. The J gene is TRBJ2-5, the V gene TRBV6-2 or TRBV6-3; 7 bases line up with TRBD2. From germline, CDR1 is MNHEY and CDR2 SVGEGT. CDR3 length equals 14 residues. V was pared by 5 bases and J by 7 bases, with 10 bases of the junction left unmatched. CDR3 region: CASSHLREAGTQYF. The CDR3, as DNA: TGTGCCAGCAGTCACCTACGGGAGGCGGGGACCCAGTACTTC.

The chain uses TRBV10-3 and TRBJ2-1; TRBD2 aligns across 16 bases. Germline V gene sequence: CDR1 ENHRY, CDR2 SYGVKD. The CDR3 contains 19 residues. Unmatched junction bases numbered 8, after V lost 5 bases and J lost 1 base. The CDR3 here is CAISTPGTSGRGSYNEQFF. For the CDR3, the DNA is TGTGCCATCAGTACCCCCGGGACTAGCGGGAGGGGGTCCTACAATGAGCAGTTCTTC.

The rearrangement uses TRBV18 and TRBJ1-5; D is undetermined. Germline CDR1 and CDR2: KGHSH and LQKENI. V lost 2 bases and J lost 4, with 6 bases in between. The CDR3 is 13 amino acids. The CDR3 reads CASSPIQNQPQHF. CDR3 nucleotides: TGTGCCAGCTCACCAATCCAGAATCAGCCCCAGCATTTT.

On this clone: A read error may account for a junction end that differs from germline. The J gene is TRBJ2-2, the V gene TRBV25-1; 9 bases agree with TRBD1. The CDR3 has 12 amino acids. Germline values: CDR1 MGHDK, CDR2 SYGVNS. CDR3 residues: CNRGPNTGELFF. In nucleotides, the CDR3 is TGCAACAGGGGGCCGAACACCGGGGAGCTGTTTTTT.